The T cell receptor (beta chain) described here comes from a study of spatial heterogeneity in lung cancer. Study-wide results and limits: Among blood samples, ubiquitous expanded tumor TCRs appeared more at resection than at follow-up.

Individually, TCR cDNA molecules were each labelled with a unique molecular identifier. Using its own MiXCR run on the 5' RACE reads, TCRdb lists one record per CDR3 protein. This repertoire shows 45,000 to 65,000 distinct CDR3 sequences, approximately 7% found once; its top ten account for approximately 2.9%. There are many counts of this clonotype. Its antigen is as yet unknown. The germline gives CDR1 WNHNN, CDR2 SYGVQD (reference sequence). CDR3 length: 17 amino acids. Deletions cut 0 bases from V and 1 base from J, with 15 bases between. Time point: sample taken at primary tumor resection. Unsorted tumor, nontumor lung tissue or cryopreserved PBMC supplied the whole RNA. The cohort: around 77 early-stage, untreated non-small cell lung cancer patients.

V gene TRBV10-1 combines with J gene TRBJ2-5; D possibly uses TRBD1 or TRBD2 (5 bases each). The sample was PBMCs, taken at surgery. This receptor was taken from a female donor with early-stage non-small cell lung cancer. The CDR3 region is CASSESGDPSFQETQYF. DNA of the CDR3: TGCGCCAGCAGTGAGTCGGGGGACCCTTCCTTCCAAGAGACCCAGTACTTC.